This T cell receptor (beta chain) was found in a study of blood T cell repertoires in COVID-19. Study processing details: Estimation of nucleated cell counts was performed using reference gene primer amplification. Produced via immunoSEQ multiplex PCR; TCRdb's table is partial and in-frame only. V, J and clone size are those of that table, while D and trimming were read from the DNA. The sample contains about 180,000 clones, 80% to 90% of which appear only once. The junction had 4 bases not matched to a gene; V was cut back by 6 bases and J by 4 bases. CDR1 and CDR2 (germline): KGHSH, LQKENI. The CDR3 length is 14 residues.

This TCR came from a man aged 45 to 65 with active or convalescent COVID-19. The chain is built from TRBV18 and TRBJ1-1; 11 bases map to TRBD1. The sequencing sample was made of peripheral blood. The CDR3 DNA reads as TGTGCCAGCTCCTCCGGGACAGGGGGCACTGAAGCTTTCTTT. Its translation: CASSSGTGGTEAFF.